This T cell receptor (beta chain) was documented in a study of cytomegalovirus exposure and HLA in healthy donors. About the study: HLA-typed donors were the source of approximately 86 million unique TCRs held in an early data release. Notes on the study in general: It emerged from a later analysis that several of the most significant clusters appeared to be linked to common viral pathogens.

The CDR3 sequence is 14 residues long. Trimming pared 5 bases from V and 7 bases from J, leaving 17 bases between. Germline-derived CDR1 and CDR2 are LNHDA and SQIVND (reference sequence). Primers included in the PCR were 60 Vbeta and 13 Jbeta primers. This table comes from immunoSEQ multiplex PCR, and its TCRdb copy is limited to in-frame clones, with some not included. The sample shows 150,000 to 200,000 clones, about 83% of them seen only once. This clone has only one observation. Its antigen is unidentified. This chain joins TRBV19 and TRBJ1-2; a weak D match, TRBD1 (6 bases). The sequenced material came from PBMCs. The clonotype originates from a girl aged 5-17 years in good health and CMV-seropositive. CDR3 in DNA: TGTGCCAGTAGTGCCGGGACAATCATCGGTGGCTACACCTTC. Residues: CASSAGTIIGGYTF. Complete variable domain (other parts from reference TRBV19 and TRBJ1-2): DGGITQSPKYLFRKEGQNVTLSCEQNLNHDAMYWYRQDPGQGLRLIYYSQIVNDFQKGDIAEGYSVSREKKESFPLTVTSAQKNPTAFYLCASSAGTIIGGYTFGSGTRLTVV.